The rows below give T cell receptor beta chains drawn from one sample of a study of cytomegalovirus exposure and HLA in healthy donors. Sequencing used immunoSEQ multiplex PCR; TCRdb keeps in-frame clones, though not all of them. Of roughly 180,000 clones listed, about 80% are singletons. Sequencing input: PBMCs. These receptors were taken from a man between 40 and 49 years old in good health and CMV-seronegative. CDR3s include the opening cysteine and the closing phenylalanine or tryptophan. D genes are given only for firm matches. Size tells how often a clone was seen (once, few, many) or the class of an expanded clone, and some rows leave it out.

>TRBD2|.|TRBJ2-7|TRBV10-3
CASSGGAFYEQYF
TGTGCCAGCAGCGGGGGGGCGTTCTACGAGCAGTACTTC
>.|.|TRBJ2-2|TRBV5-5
CASSQDRSDSRTGELFF
TGTGCCAGCAGCCAAGATCGGAGCGATTCTAGAACCGGGGAGCTGTTTTTT
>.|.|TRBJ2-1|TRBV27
CASSWTGGAYNEQFF
TGTGCCAGCAGTTGGACTGGGGGGGCTTACAATGAGCAGTTCTTC
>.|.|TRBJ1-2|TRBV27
CASSPRDTRRGYTF
TGTGCCAGCAGCCCCCGGGACACCCGGCGGGGCTACACCTTC
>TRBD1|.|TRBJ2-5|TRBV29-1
CSSTGGGQTQYF
TGCAGCTCTACAGGGGGCGGGCAGACCCAGTACTTC
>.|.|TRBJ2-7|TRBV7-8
CASSLGGTRVPYEQYF
TGTGCCAGCAGCTTAGGGGGGACACGGGTCCCCTACGAGCAGTACTTC
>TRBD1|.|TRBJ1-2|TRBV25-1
CASRRGQGNYGYTF
TGTGCCAGCAGGAGGGGACAGGGAAACTATGGCTACACCTTC
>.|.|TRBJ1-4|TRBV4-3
CASSQSGEGNEKLFF
TGCGCCAGCAGCCAGTCAGGGGAGGGTAATGAAAAACTGTTTTTT
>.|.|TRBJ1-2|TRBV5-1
CASRMDSENYGYTF
TGCGCCAGCCGGATGGACAGCGAGAACTATGGCTACACCTTC
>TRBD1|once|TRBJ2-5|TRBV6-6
CASRKGQGAEETQYF
TGTGCCAGCAGAAAGGGACAGGGGGCGGAAGAGACCCAGTACTTC
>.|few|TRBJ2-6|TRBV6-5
CASSFSGAAGANVLTF
TGTGCCAGCAGTTTCTCTGGGGCGGCTGGGGCCAACGTCCTGACTTTC
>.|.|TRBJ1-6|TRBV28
CASLTGGRGSPLHF
TGTGCCAGCTTAACGGGGGGCAGAGGTTCACCCCTCCACTTT
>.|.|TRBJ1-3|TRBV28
CASSPGGSGNTIYF
TGTGCCAGCAGTCCCGGGGGCTCTGGAAACACCATATATTTT
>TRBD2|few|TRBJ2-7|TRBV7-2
CASSQYGTSGAYEQYF
TGTGCCAGCAGCCAATACGGGACTAGCGGGGCCTACGAGCAGTACTTC
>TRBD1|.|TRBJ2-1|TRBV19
CASVQGVGYNEQFF
TGTGCCAGTGTACAGGGGGTTGGCTACAATGAGCAGTTCTTC
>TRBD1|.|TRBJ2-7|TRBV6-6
CASSPDGTATYEQYF
TGTGCCAGCAGCCCTGATGGGACAGCAACCTACGAGCAGTACTTC
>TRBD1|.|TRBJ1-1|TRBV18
CASSPLTGQATEAFF
TGTGCCAGCTCACCCCTGACAGGACAGGCCACTGAAGCTTTCTTT
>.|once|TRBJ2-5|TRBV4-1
CASRQQGGEQYF
TGCGCCAGCAGGCAACAGGGAGGGGAGCAGTACTTC
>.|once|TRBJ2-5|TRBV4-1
CASSQDPSRQETQYF
TGCGCCAGCAGCCAAGATCCTAGCCGGCAAGAGACCCAGTACTTC
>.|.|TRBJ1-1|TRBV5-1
CASSPRTSRGTEAFF
TGCGCCAGCAGCCCAAGGACCTCTCGGGGCACTGAAGCTTTCTTT
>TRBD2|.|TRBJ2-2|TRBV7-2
CASSVSGVDTGELFF
TGTGCCAGCAGCGTTAGCGGGGTAGACACCGGGGAGCTGTTTTTT
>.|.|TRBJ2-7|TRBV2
CASSEERAPGAEQYF
TGTGCCAGCAGTGAAGAGCGGGCCCCGGGCGCCGAGCAGTACTTC
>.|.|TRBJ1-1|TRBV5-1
CASSLEGRRDEAFF
TGCGCCAGCAGCTTGGAAGGGCGGAGGGATGAAGCTTTCTTT
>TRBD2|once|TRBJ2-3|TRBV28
CAPGTSLHSDTQYF
TGTGCCCCCGGGACTAGCTTACATTCGGATACGCAGTATTTT
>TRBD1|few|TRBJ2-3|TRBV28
CASSTYRGTLYF
TGTGCCAGCAGCACATACAGGGGGACGCTATATTTT
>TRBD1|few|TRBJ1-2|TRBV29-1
CSVEGVGGTGTFGYTF
TGCAGCGTTGAAGGGGTAGGCGGGACAGGGACATTTGGCTACACCTTC
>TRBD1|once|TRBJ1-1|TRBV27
CASSYQGAGETEAFF
TGTGCCAGCAGTTATCAGGGGGCAGGAGAGACTGAAGCTTTCTTT
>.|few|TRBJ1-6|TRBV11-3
CASSSDGGNSPLHF
TGTGCCAGCAGCTCCGACGGAGGGAATTCACCCCTCCACTTT
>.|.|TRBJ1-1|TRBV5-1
CASSLVGSSGTEAFF
TGCGCCAGCAGCTTGGTTGGATCCTCGGGGACTGAAGCTTTCTTT
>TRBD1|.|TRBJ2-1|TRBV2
CASSNYRDRGQNEQFF
TGTGCCAGCAGTAATTATAGGGACAGGGGGCAAAATGAGCAGTTCTTC
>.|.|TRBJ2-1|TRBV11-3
CASSLALASDEQFF
TGTGCCAGCAGCTTAGCGCTGGCTAGCGATGAGCAGTTCTTC
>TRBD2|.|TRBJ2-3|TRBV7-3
CASRRGGQDTQYF
TGTGCCAGCAGGCGGGGGGGCCAAGATACGCAGTATTTT
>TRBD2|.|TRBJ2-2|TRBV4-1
CASSQEVGGLAWELFF
TGCGCCAGCAGCCAAGAGGTGGGGGGACTAGCGTGGGAGCTGTTTTTT
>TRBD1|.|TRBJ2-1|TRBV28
CASKDRGGMNYNEQFF
TGTGCCAGTAAGGACAGGGGAGGTATGAACTACAATGAGCAGTTCTTC
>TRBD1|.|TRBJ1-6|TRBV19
CASRNRDRSSPLHF
TGTGCCAGTAGGAACCGGGACAGGAGTTCACCCCTCCACTTT
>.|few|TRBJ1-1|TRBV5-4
CASSQRGYTEAFF
TGTGCCAGCAGCCAAAGGGGGTACACTGAAGCTTTCTTT